This TCR beta chain was sequenced during a study of shared clonotypes between healthy human individuals (dated by TCRdb to the early 2020s). Regarding the research as a whole: A few men and two women, aged 18 to 49 years, made up the cohort. For each donor, CD4 naive and CD4 memory were each given three plates, CD8 naive was given two plates, and CD8 memory was given one plate. The study deeply sequenced blood TCR repertoires of roughly five healthy adults to estimate repertoire size and the extent of clonotype sharing between individuals. To increase sequencing depth and limit assay-specific biases, TCR repertoire library preparation and sequencing were carried out by different laboratories using diverse techniques. Each donor's leukapheresis produced roughly between roughly 0.94 and 9.5 billion PBMCs.

Using the deep immunoSEQ assay, TCR CDR3 regions were amplified from genomic DNA by multiplex PCR. Genomic DNA extracted from each cell subset was distributed evenly over all wells of several immunoSEQ 96-well plates, and each plate served as one replicate. Each replicate PCR for sorted subsets received around 200 ng genomic DNA, equal to 30,000 or so T cell genomes. The purified libraries were quantified using a Qubit 3.0 fluorometer, sized with a Bioanalyzer 2100, and then quantified again using the KAPA Library Quantification kit. A separate single-read 150-cycle Illumina NextSeq 550 flow cell was used to sequence each immunoSEQ 96-well plate. For the original study's pipeline: Because the immunoSEQ output included only junctional sequences and no quality scores, the filtering could not be the same as the filtering used for full-length reads. To assign V/J genes and CDR3, sequences were annotated using PyIR, a Python wrapper for IgBLAST v1.9, with IMGT germline references. Reads were removed for weak V/J assignments (E-value above 1e-6), missing CDR3, stop codons, out-of-frame junctions, or ambiguous translated residues. V3J clonotypes were defined by identical inferred V gene, J gene, and CDR3 amino acid sequence. Percentage overlap between repertoires was calculated by dividing the number of shared unique clonotypes by the size of the smaller repertoire. Three approaches were used to assess repertoire richness: RTK rarefaction, the Chao1 estimator, and Recon v2.1 estimates of unobserved clonotypes. Generation probabilities for all TCRbeta clonotypes obtained by the gDNA method from a handful of donors were computed using OLGA. Entries here come from immuneACCESS through TCRdb and include only in-frame sequences with V and J called. Some clones fail to appear in such tables; in the studies checked, an unresolved V gene covers under half of the shortfall, and the cause of the remainder is unknown. That table furnishes V, J and clone size, whereas the DNA furnished D and trimming. This sample lists around 690,000 clones; 90% were detected once. The ten top clones hold 30% to 40% of the sample.

Here is what the overall study found, with its caveats: When several donors were compared, the shared fraction of clonotypes was around 4.6% for naive CD4, approximately 3.5% for naive CD8, roughly 2.5% for memory CD4, and around 0.4% for memory CD8. Based on pairwise subsampling, the degree of clonotype sharing among donors was expected to be affected by sequencing depth. Compared with non-shared clonotypes, clonotypes shared by all four sorted-subset donors had higher generation probabilities. Because the study included only a small number of donors, the genetic and exposure-history diversity represented was limited. Incomplete sequencing was indicated by rarefaction of sorted-subset datasets, despite the large sequencing depth. Naive subsets generally had larger estimated clonotype richness than memory subsets did. Sampling was restricted to blood, and TCR repertoires in tissues likely differ from the TCR repertoires found in blood.

V was cut back by 3 bases and J by 3 bases, leaving a gap of 5 bases between them. The germline V gene (reference sequence) specifies LNHDA as CDR1 and SQIVND as CDR2. Reading from cysteine to phenylalanine, the CDR3 counts 12 amino acids. Just CDR3 DNA is preserved here, 36 bases in frame from base 1. Healthy HIV-negative adults with no recently reported acute infections or vaccinations were included as donors. Every donor was a Caucasian adult living in Nashville, Tennessee, USA. The CD8 memory samples were a combination of magnetically selected CD45RO+ cells and CCR7-negative CD45RA+ effector memory (TemRA) cells. Blood was obtained by leukapheresis, after which PBMCs were separated by Ficoll-Histopaque density gradient centrifugation and cryopreserved in liquid nitrogen vapor phase. Analytical flow cytometry was used to check the purity and quantity of every magnetically sorted T cell population. From each sorted fraction, genomic DNA was isolated and quantified by UV absorbance on a Nanodrop 2000c.

A remark on this clone: No antigen is known for it. Base quality data are lacking; no much larger clone is found one base away.

The rearrangement joined TRBV19 to TRBJ1-1; TRBD1 is perhaps the D gene, given 5 matching bases. The specimen was memory CD8+ T cells from PBMCs. The cell subset or site label corresponds to: CD45RO+ cells pooled with CCR7-negative TemRA cells. This TCR derives from a man aged 18 to 35 in good health. Some clones in this sample may be carry-over from other donors' samples. DNA sequence: TGTGCCAGTAGTATGGGGGACACTGAAGCTTTCTTT. This codes for CASSMGDTEAFF. The entire variable domain, with the stretches around the CDR3 drawn from the reference TRBV19 and TRBJ1-1 proteins, is DGGITQSPKYLFRKEGQNVTLSCEQNLNHDAMYWYRQDPGQGLRLIYYSQIVNDFQKGDIAEGYSVSREKKESFPLTVTSAQKNPTAFYLCASSMGDTEAFFGQGTRLTVV.